These T cell receptor beta chains were read from a single sample in a study of cytomegalovirus exposure and HLA in healthy donors. Sequencing was performed with immunoSEQ multiplex PCR; in TCRdb, only in-frame clones are kept and a portion is missing. The sample includes 100,000 to 150,000 clones, 70% to 85% of them seen just once. Sequenced input: PBMCs. The origin of the receptors is a man in his forties or fifties in good health and CMV-seropositive. CDR3s include the opening cysteine and the closing phenylalanine or tryptophan. Each record gives: D gene, clone size, J gene, V gene, CDR3 length, CDR3 protein, CDR3 DNA. The D gene is left open where the match is weak. Not all rows give a size; the values are once, few, many and, for expanded clones, a class.

>.|.|TRBJ2-7|TRBV6-6|15
CASSQTQGVGLEQYF
TGTGCCAGCAGCCAGACACAGGGAGTTGGGCTCGAGCAGTACTTC
>TRBD2|.|TRBJ2-7|TRBV5-4|14
CASSQSGTNYEQYF
TGTGCCAGCAGCCAGAGCGGGACCAACTACGAGCAGTACTTC
>.|.|TRBJ2-1|TRBV4-1|20
CASSQPSLNTRVSSYNEQFF
TGCGCCAGCAGCCAACCCTCCCTAAATACGCGGGTGAGCTCCTACAATGAGCAGTTCTTC
>.|.|TRBJ2-5|TRBV29-1|11
CSGLAAETQYF
TGCAGCGGCTTAGCGGCGGAGACCCAGTACTTC
>.|.|TRBJ2-4|TRBV15|15
CATSRAGALEDIQYF
TGTGCCACCAGCAGAGCGGGAGCTCTCGAGGACATTCAGTACTTC
>.|few|TRBJ1-4|TRBV28|15
CASSLIGRGAEKLFF
TGTGCCAGCAGTTTGATTGGCAGGGGTGCTGAAAAACTGTTTTTT
>.|.|TRBJ1-1|TRBV5-1|12
CASSLADTEAFF
TGCGCCAGCAGCTTGGCCGACACTGAAGCTTTCTTT
>.|few|TRBJ2-5|TRBV20-1|11
CSARVRETQYF
TGCAGTGCTAGAGTTCGGGAGACCCAGTACTTC
>.|once|TRBJ1-3|TRBV5-6|15
CASSLWSRSGNTIYF
TGTGCCAGCAGCTTGTGGTCGAGATCTGGAAACACCATATATTTT
>.|.|TRBJ2-1|TRBV6-5|14
CASSYRGPYNEQFF
TGTGCCAGCAGTTACCGGGGTCCCTACAATGAGCAGTTCTTC
>TRBD1|.|TRBJ1-2|TRBV11-2|15
CASSRRDRGNYGYTF
TGTGCCAGCAGCCGCCGGGACAGGGGGAACTATGGCTACACCTTC
>TRBD1|.|TRBJ2-2|TRBV4-3|17
CASSRGLGDRGAGELFF
TGCGCCAGCAGCCGGGGGTTGGGGGACAGGGGAGCGGGGGAGCTGTTTTTT
>.|.|TRBJ2-5|TRBV5-1|16
CASSLAKTGIEETQYF
TGCGCCAGCAGCTTGGCCAAAACAGGGATCGAAGAGACCCAGTACTTC
>.|.|TRBJ1-1|TRBV6-1|14
CASSEPAGPRRAFF
TGTGCCAGCAGTGAACCCGCAGGCCCTCGGAGGGCTTTCTTT
>TRBD1|.|TRBJ1-5|TRBV12-5|13
CASGPQGNQPQHF
TGTGCTAGTGGCCCACAGGGGAATCAGCCCCAGCATTTT
>TRBD1|few|TRBJ1-1|TRBV6-1|16
CASSEKRQGTNTEAFF
TGTGCCAGCAGTGAAAAGCGACAGGGAACGAACACTGAAGCTTTCTTT